Each of the 21 T cell receptor beta chains below was sequenced from the same sample in a study of CD8 T cells in Susac syndrome. Random hexamers were used to reverse transcribe an amount of roughly 0.5 to 1 ug RNA. Via MiXCR, TCRdb re-called the immunoSEQ multiplex PCR reads, giving one row per CDR3 protein. The sample contains 150,000 to 200,000 distinct CDR3 sequences, approximately 95% of which appear only once. The sequenced sample consisted of CD4+ T cells from PBMCs. The receptors shown here come from a human donor with multiple sclerosis.

This chain uses TRBV5-1 with TRBJ2-5; D may be TRBD1 (6 bases). The V gene lost 4 bases and the J gene lost 3 bases, with 13 bases spanning the gap. The CDR3 contains 14 residues. CDR1 SGHRS and CDR2 YFSETQ come from the germline V gene. The CDR3 region is CASSGLDSKETQYF. As DNA, the CDR3 is TGCGCCAGCAGCGGTTTGGACAGTAAAGAGACCCAGTACTTC.

The chain links TRBV20-1 to TRBJ2-2; 9 bases are shared with TRBD2. V shed 5 bases and J 3 bases; nucleotides not matched to a gene: 7. The CDR3 runs to 15 residues. Per germline, CDR1 DFQATT and CDR2 SNEGSKA (reference sequence). The CDR3 nucleotides are TGCAGTGCTGGGAATAGCGGGAGAGACACCGGGGAGCTGTTTTTT. This translates into CSAGNSGRDTGELFF.

The chain carries TRBV19 and TRBJ2-6, with no clear D. Germline values: CDR1 LNHDA, CDR2 SQIVND (reference sequence). The V and J ends lost 9 bases and 0 bases respectively, with 18 bases between them. The CDR3 runs to 17 residues. CDR3 sequence (DNA): TGTGCCAGCAGAACCGTAACGGACCCCTCTGGGGCCAACGTCCTGACTTTC. Translation: CASRTVTDPSGANVLTF. Using reference TRBV19 and TRBJ2-6 for the parts outside the CDR3, the full variable domain is DGGITQSPKYLFRKEGQNVTLSCEQNLNHDAMYWYRQDPGQGLRLIYYSQIVNDFQKGDIAEGYSVSREKKESFPLTVTSAQKNPTAFYLCASRTVTDPSGANVLTFGAGSRLTVL.

The chain combines TRBV3-1 with TRBJ2-2; D is ambiguous. The V end was cut by 4 bases, the J end by 3 bases, with 12 bases between. CDR3 length equals 15 residues. The germline V gene encodes CDR1 LGHDT and CDR2 YNNKEL (reference sequence). CDR3 protein: CASSPRVWDTGELFF. Written as DNA, the CDR3 is TGTGCCAGCAGCCCCCGGGTATGGGACACCGGGGAGCTGTTTTTT.

CDR3: CSARDYNEQFF. In nucleotides, the CDR3 is TGCAGTGCTAGAGATTACAATGAGCAGTTCTTC. This sequence joins TRBV20-1 and TRBJ2-1; D is ambiguous. Germline CDR1 reads DFQATT; CDR2 reads SNEGSKA (reference sequence). This CDR3 contains 11 residues. V shed 0 bases and J shed 4 bases, with 1 base lying between them.

The rearrangement joins TRBV7-7 to TRBJ2-1; D is perhaps TRBD2 (5 bases). Between the trimmed V and J ends, which lost 5 bases and 8 bases, there was a span of 13 bases. CDR3 length: 13 amino acids. CDR1 SSHAT and CDR2 FNYEAQ come from the germline V gene (reference sequence). The CDR3, as DNA: TGTGCCAGCAGCCACGACCGGGAATATGAGCAGTTCTTC. Protein sequence: CASSHDREYEQFF. The full variable domain, completed using reference TRBV7-7 and TRBJ2-1, is GAGVSQSPRYKVTKRGQDVTLRCDPISSHATLYWYQQALGQGPEFLTYFNYEAQPDKSGLPSDRFSAERPEGSISTLTIQRTEQRDSAMYRCASSHDREYEQFFGPGTRLTVL.

The V and J genes are TRBV29-1 and TRBJ2-7, with 7 bases aligning to TRBD1. V shed 7 bases and J 5 bases; nucleotides not matched to a gene: 14. Germline CDR1 SQVTM, CDR2 ANQGSEA. The CDR3 spans 14 residues. DNA of the CDR3: TGCAGCGCCAAAGGGACAGCGGACGCCCACGAGCAGTACTTC. This sequence encodes CSAKGTADAHEQYF.

The gene calls are TRBV7-6 and TRBJ1-1; 8 nucleotides match TRBD1. CDR1 and CDR2 (germline): SGHVS, FNYEAQ. V lost 5 bases and J lost 6; bases outside the gene matches: 11. The CDR3 sequence is 15 residues long. CDR3 sequence: CASSRDRRFNAEAFF. CDR3 sequence (DNA): TGTGCCAGCAGCCGGGACAGGAGGTTTAACGCTGAAGCTTTCTTT.

This clonotype was found once. V and J are TRBV29-1 and TRBJ2-1; D may match TRBD1 or TRBD2 (5 bases each). Germline lookup yields CDR1 SQVTM and CDR2 ANQGSEA. The germline V and J ends were trimmed by 5 bases and 7 bases, with 15 bases remaining between them. The CDR3 is made up of 13 amino acids. CDR3 sequence reads: CSVPGPLRNEQFF. CDR3 in DNA: TGCAGCGTTCCGGGACCATTAAGGAATGAGCAGTTCTTC.

The chain recombines TRBV20-1 with TRBJ2-5; no clear D. The V gene's germline CDR1 is DFQATT and CDR2 SNEGSKA (reference sequence). This CDR3 spans 11 amino acids. Trimming took off 2 bases at V and 2 bases at J, with 3 bases between the two ends. The DNA for the CDR3 is TGCAGTGCTAGACTGCAAGAGACCCAGTACTTC. As protein: CSARLQETQYF.

The J gene is TRBJ1-1, the V gene TRBV27; no definite D call. Trimming cost V 6 bases and J 0 bases, with 14 bases left between them. The V gene's germline CDR1 is MNHEY and CDR2 SMNVEV (reference sequence). CDR3 length: 15 residues. The CDR3 region has the DNA TGTGCCAGCAGCCCCCGGTGGAACATGAACACTGAAGCTTTCTTT. Translation: CASSPRWNMNTEAFF.

V and J are TRBV4-1 and TRBJ2-1; the D gene is possibly TRBD2 (6 bases). Trimming shortened V by 3 bases and J by 2 bases, and 17 bases separated the two germline ends. Looked up from germline, CDR1 is MGHRA and CDR2 is YSYEKL. The CDR3 spans 17 residues. The CDR3 loop is CASSHPAGRGTYNEQFF. CDR3 nucleotides: TGCGCCAGCAGCCACCCCGCCGGGCGGGGTACCTACAATGAGCAGTTCTTC.

As DNA, the CDR3 is TGCAGCGCCCGACGGGGGACCGGGGAGCTGTTTTTT. It specifies CSARRGTGELFF. The gene calls are TRBV29-1 and TRBJ2-2, with D tentatively TRBD2 (6 bases). CDR3 length equals 12 residues. Trimming pared 7 bases from V and 5 bases from J, leaving 11 bases between. Germline V gene sequence: CDR1 SQVTM, CDR2 ANQGSEA.

This chain uses TRBV29-1 with TRBJ1-5; D uncertain. Between the trimmed V and J ends, which lost 4 bases and 0 bases, there was a span of 10 bases. The CDR3 is 14 amino acids. Germline CDR1 and CDR2: SQVTM and ANQGSEA. The CDR3 DNA reads TGCAGCGTTGCGGAGGGTTATAGCAATCAGCCCCAGCATTTT. Its translation: CSVAEGYSNQPQHF.

The chain recombines TRBV11-2 with TRBJ1-2; TRBD1 matches 10 bases. CDR1 and CDR2 from the germline V gene are SGHAT and FQNNGV. The CDR3 is made up of 17 amino acids. V lost 2 bases and J lost 6; bases outside the gene matches: 12. For the CDR3, the DNA is TGTGCCAGCAGCTTATTTGGGACAGGGGTTTTTCGGGATGGCTACACCTTC. Protein sequence: CASSLFGTGVFRDGYTF.

The V call is TRBV27, the J call TRBJ1-5; the D is unclear. CDR3 length: 10 residues. V was trimmed by 8 bases and J by 10 bases, leaving 9 bases between them. Germline V gene lookup returns CDR1 MNHEY and CDR2 SMNVEV (reference sequence). This CDR3 is CASGSQPQHF. The CDR3 DNA follows: TGTGCCAGCGGTTCCCAACCCCAGCATTTT.

This clonotype was seen more than once but under ten times. The genes are TRBV14 and TRBJ1-3; D is ambiguous. The V gene lost 3 bases and the J gene lost 0 bases, with 6 bases spanning the gap. The CDR3 has 14 residues. The germline V gene encodes CDR1 SGHDN and CDR2 FVKESK. Written as DNA, the CDR3 is TGTGCCAGCAGCCAGGGATTCTCTGGAAACACCATATATTTT. Protein: CASSQGFSGNTIYF.

This chain joins TRBV7-9 and TRBJ2-2; D is possibly TRBD1 or TRBD2 (5 bases each). The CDR3 runs to 18 residues. From germline, CDR1 is SEHNR and CDR2 FQNEAQ (reference sequence). V dropped 3 bases and J dropped 1 base, with 18 bases sitting between them. The DNA for the CDR3 is TGTGCCAGCAGCTTTACCTCGTCGGGACCGCTGAACACCGGGGAGCTGTTTTTT. Its protein product is CASSFTSSGPLNTGELFF.

This clonotype was recorded a few times. The rearrangement joins TRBV3-1 to TRBJ2-1, with D perhaps given as TRBD1 or TRBD2 (5 bases each). The V gene's germline CDR1 is LGHDT and CDR2 YNNKEL (reference sequence). V lost 4 bases and J lost 4, with 8 bases in between. The length of the CDR3 is 13 residues. The CDR3 bases are TGTGCCAGCAGCCGGGACCTTTACAATGAGCAGTTCTTC. As protein: CASSRDLYNEQFF.

The chain combines TRBV9 with TRBJ2-3; maybe TRBD2 (6 bases). V lost 0 bases and J 1 base, leaving 12 bases between the germline ends. Germline CDR1 and CDR2: SGDLS and YYNGEE. There are 16 residues in the CDR3. The CDR3 loop reads CASSVGRTGGTDTQYF. The DNA of the CDR3 is TGTGCCAGCAGCGTAGGCAGGACGGGAGGCACAGATACGCAGTATTTT.

The chain couples TRBV12-3 or TRBV12-4 to TRBJ2-1; D gene uncertain. V lost 3 bases to trimming and J lost 0 bases, with 12 bases between them. The CDR3 runs to 16 residues. The CDR3 reads CASSFARRFSYNEQFF. CDR3 coding DNA: TGTGCCAGCAGTTTTGCGAGGAGATTCTCCTACAATGAGCAGTTCTTC.